This is a list of T cell receptor beta chains from one sample in a study of blood T cell repertoires in COVID-19. The protocol was immunoSEQ multiplex PCR, while the TCRdb copy is restricted to in-frame clones and leaves out a portion. The data hold 120,000 to 150,000 clones, with over 60% observed a single time. Sequencing was done on a sample of peripheral blood. These receptors came from an elderly man with acute or convalescent COVID-19. Each CDR3 is given with its conserved first and last residue. Each record gives: D gene, J gene, clone size, V gene, CDR3 protein. D genes are given only for firm matches. Size tells how often a clone was seen (once, few, many) or the class of an expanded clone, and some rows leave it out.

d_gene: -; j_gene: TRBJ1-1; abundance: -; v_gene: TRBV19; CDR3aa: CASSMATRGKGTEAFF
d_gene: TRBD1; j_gene: TRBJ1-1; abundance: many; v_gene: TRBV11-2; CDR3aa: CASSARQGWDTEAFF
d_gene: -; j_gene: TRBJ1-2; abundance: -; v_gene: TRBV6-5; CDR3aa: CASRSSSGVGYTF
d_gene: -; j_gene: TRBJ1-6; abundance: few; v_gene: TRBV10-3; CDR3aa: CAISEGQPNSPLHF
d_gene: TRBD1; j_gene: TRBJ2-7; abundance: -; v_gene: TRBV4-2; CDR3aa: CASSQDREGEQYF
d_gene: -; j_gene: TRBJ1-1; abundance: -; v_gene: TRBV4-2; CDR3aa: CASSQGRIYTEAFF
d_gene: TRBD1; j_gene: TRBJ2-5; abundance: -; v_gene: TRBV28; CDR3aa: CASTTGVETQYF
d_gene: -; j_gene: TRBJ1-3; abundance: -; v_gene: TRBV6-5; CDR3aa: CASSYKGDSGNTIYF
d_gene: TRBD1; j_gene: TRBJ1-2; abundance: -; v_gene: TRBV7-2; CDR3aa: CASSLFSGQGDGYTF
d_gene: TRBD1; j_gene: TRBJ1-2; abundance: -; v_gene: TRBV4-2; CDR3aa: CASSPRQGDGYTF
d_gene: -; j_gene: TRBJ2-1; abundance: -; v_gene: TRBV18; CDR3aa: CASSPMTDEQFF
d_gene: TRBD1; j_gene: TRBJ1-2; abundance: -; v_gene: TRBV5-4; CDR3aa: CASTPGQGNYGYTF
d_gene: -; j_gene: TRBJ2-2; abundance: -; v_gene: TRBV2; CDR3aa: CARSRQGNTGELFF
d_gene: -; j_gene: TRBJ2-2; abundance: -; v_gene: TRBV7-3; CDR3aa: CASSLGVNTGELFF
d_gene: -; j_gene: TRBJ2-2; abundance: -; v_gene: TRBV4-1; CDR3aa: CASSQEGAGSTGELFF
d_gene: TRBD1; j_gene: TRBJ2-2; abundance: -; v_gene: TRBV6-1; CDR3aa: CASSELTGAGELFF
d_gene: TRBD2; j_gene: TRBJ2-3; abundance: -; v_gene: TRBV3-1/TRBV3-2; CDR3aa: CASSPLRTSGGSDTQYF
d_gene: -; j_gene: TRBJ2-7; abundance: -; v_gene: TRBV27; CDR3aa: CASSLRRTYEQYF
d_gene: TRBD1; j_gene: TRBJ1-3; abundance: -; v_gene: TRBV11-2; CDR3aa: CASSGEGATGNTIYF
d_gene: TRBD1; j_gene: TRBJ2-3; abundance: -; v_gene: TRBV5-1; CDR3aa: CASSWGQGAADTQYF
d_gene: TRBD1; j_gene: TRBJ1-1; abundance: -; v_gene: TRBV20-1; CDR3aa: CSASSSTGGPEAFF
d_gene: -; j_gene: TRBJ2-3; abundance: -; v_gene: TRBV7-6; CDR3aa: CASSSSFGSLLDTQYF
d_gene: -; j_gene: TRBJ1-4; abundance: -; v_gene: TRBV4-3; CDR3aa: CASSHEPRSGTSNEKLFF
d_gene: -; j_gene: TRBJ2-5; abundance: -; v_gene: TRBV18; CDR3aa: CASSPPGSPGGTRTQYF
d_gene: TRBD1; j_gene: TRBJ2-7; abundance: -; v_gene: TRBV15; CDR3aa: CATSISGTGAPEQYF
d_gene: TRBD1; j_gene: TRBJ1-5; abundance: -; v_gene: TRBV4-1; CDR3aa: CASSQDRTGAGQPQHF
d_gene: TRBD2; j_gene: TRBJ2-1; abundance: -; v_gene: TRBV12-3/TRBV12-4; CDR3aa: CASTLAGGGEQFF
d_gene: TRBD1; j_gene: TRBJ2-7; abundance: -; v_gene: TRBV6-5; CDR3aa: CASSYSVDRGSEQYF
d_gene: TRBD1; j_gene: TRBJ2-7; abundance: -; v_gene: TRBV4-2; CDR3aa: CASSPKTGVSYEQYF
d_gene: -; j_gene: TRBJ2-7; abundance: -; v_gene: TRBV18; CDR3aa: CASSPGGRDSYEQYF
d_gene: -; j_gene: TRBJ1-4; abundance: -; v_gene: TRBV20-1; CDR3aa: CSPHQAEKLFF
d_gene: TRBD1; j_gene: TRBJ2-3; abundance: -; v_gene: TRBV7-3; CDR3aa: CASSSRGRADTQYF
d_gene: TRBD2; j_gene: TRBJ2-3; abundance: -; v_gene: TRBV4-3; CDR3aa: CASSQGLAGGSTDTQYF
d_gene: -; j_gene: TRBJ2-7; abundance: -; v_gene: TRBV5-6; CDR3aa: CASSLLGPSSEQYF
d_gene: -; j_gene: TRBJ2-3; abundance: -; v_gene: TRBV5-1; CDR3aa: CASSRSRGPDTQYF
d_gene: -; j_gene: TRBJ1-1; abundance: -; v_gene: TRBV7-6; CDR3aa: CASSFSELDPEAFF
d_gene: -; j_gene: TRBJ1-3; abundance: -; v_gene: TRBV19; CDR3aa: CASTLDWGPGNTIYF
d_gene: -; j_gene: TRBJ2-7; abundance: -; v_gene: TRBV6-2/TRBV6-3; CDR3aa: CASSYTIQNYEQYF
d_gene: -; j_gene: TRBJ1-5; abundance: few; v_gene: TRBV29-1; CDR3aa: CSDCSSNQPQHF
d_gene: -; j_gene: TRBJ1-4; abundance: -; v_gene: TRBV6-2/TRBV6-3; CDR3aa: CASSYLQVPRPDIDEKLFF
d_gene: -; j_gene: TRBJ1-1; abundance: -; v_gene: TRBV7-3; CDR3aa: CASSLLAEGEAFF
d_gene: -; j_gene: TRBJ2-3; abundance: -; v_gene: TRBV4-1; CDR3aa: CASSPPADTQYF
d_gene: TRBD1; j_gene: TRBJ1-1; abundance: -; v_gene: TRBV7-3; CDR3aa: CASSPWGAGGFEAFF
d_gene: -; j_gene: TRBJ1-6; abundance: few; v_gene: TRBV12-3/TRBV12-4; CDR3aa: CASSSSNSPLHF
d_gene: -; j_gene: TRBJ2-7; abundance: few; v_gene: TRBV6-5; CDR3aa: CASSYGGDSYEQYF
d_gene: TRBD1; j_gene: TRBJ1-2; abundance: -; v_gene: TRBV30; CDR3aa: CAWKKDRGNYGYTF
d_gene: -; j_gene: TRBJ2-3; abundance: -; v_gene: TRBV20-1; CDR3aa: CSASNAGSTDTQYF
d_gene: -; j_gene: TRBJ1-3; abundance: -; v_gene: TRBV29-1; CDR3aa: CSYERSGNTIYF
d_gene: TRBD2; j_gene: TRBJ2-3; abundance: medium-sized; v_gene: TRBV6-2/TRBV6-3; CDR3aa: CASSYRGDTDTQYF
d_gene: -; j_gene: TRBJ1-2; abundance: few; v_gene: TRBV4-2; CDR3aa: CASSPEGRAGYTF
d_gene: TRBD1; j_gene: TRBJ2-2; abundance: -; v_gene: TRBV19; CDR3aa: CASSILLRRQGASGELFF
d_gene: TRBD1; j_gene: TRBJ1-1; abundance: once; v_gene: TRBV4-1; CDR3aa: CASSPPTGGRTEAFF
d_gene: TRBD1; j_gene: TRBJ1-1; abundance: -; v_gene: TRBV30; CDR3aa: CAWGTGRATEAFF
d_gene: -; j_gene: TRBJ2-5; abundance: -; v_gene: TRBV9; CDR3aa: CASSVDSGETQYF
d_gene: TRBD2; j_gene: TRBJ2-7; abundance: -; v_gene: TRBV3-1/TRBV3-2; CDR3aa: CASSQEKRGPSYEQYF
d_gene: -; j_gene: TRBJ2-7; abundance: -; v_gene: TRBV4-3; CDR3aa: CASSRYDSPSYEQYF
d_gene: -; j_gene: TRBJ2-2; abundance: once; v_gene: TRBV4-1; CDR3aa: CASSQVEGTGELFF